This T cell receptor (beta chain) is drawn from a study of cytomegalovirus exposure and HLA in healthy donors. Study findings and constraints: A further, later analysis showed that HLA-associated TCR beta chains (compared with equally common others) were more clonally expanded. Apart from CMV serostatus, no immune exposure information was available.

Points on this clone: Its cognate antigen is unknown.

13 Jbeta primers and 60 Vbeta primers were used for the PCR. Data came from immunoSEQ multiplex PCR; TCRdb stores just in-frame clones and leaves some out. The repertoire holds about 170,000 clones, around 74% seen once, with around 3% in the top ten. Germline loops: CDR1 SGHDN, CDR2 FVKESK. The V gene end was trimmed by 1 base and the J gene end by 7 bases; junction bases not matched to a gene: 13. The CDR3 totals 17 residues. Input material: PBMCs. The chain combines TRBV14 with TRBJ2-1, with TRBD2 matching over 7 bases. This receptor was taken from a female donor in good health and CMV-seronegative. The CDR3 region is CASSQARAGVYLNEQFF. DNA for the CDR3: TGTGCCAGCAGCCAAGCTCGGGCGGGAGTATATCTGAATGAGCAGTTCTTC.